The 17 T cell receptor beta chains listed next were all sequenced from one sample in a study of CD8 T cells in Susac syndrome. RNA in amounts of 0.5 to 1 ug was reverse transcribed with random hexamers. TCRdb called the immunoSEQ multiplex PCR reads again in MiXCR, with one record for every CDR3 protein. The table lists 95,000 to 150,000 distinct CDR3 sequences, 90% to 95% of them singletons. Sequencing was done on a sample of CD8+ T cells from PBMCs. All receptors come from a human donor with multiple sclerosis.

The V and J genes are TRBV5-6 and TRBJ2-7, with a tentative D call TRBD2 (5 bases). The CDR3 runs to 12 residues. Trimming stripped 0 bases from V and 6 bases from J, with 7 bases between. The germline V gene encodes CDR1 SGHDT and CDR2 YYEEEE. CDR3 nucleotides: TGTGCCAGCAGCTTGGATCGGGGCGAGCAGTACGTC. Its translation is CASSLDRGEQYV.

The chain couples TRBV19 to TRBJ1-2; D is ambiguous. CDR1 and CDR2 from the germline V gene are LNHDA and SQIVND (reference sequence). V shed 3 bases and J shed 6 bases, with 17 bases lying between them. The CDR3 consists of 15 residues. DNA of the CDR3: TGTGCCAGTAGTATCGGGCAAGGCCCTTACGATGGCTACACCTTC. Its translation: CASSIGQGPYDGYTF.

The chain joins TRBV11-1 to TRBJ1-1; D call uncertain. V lost 0 bases, J lost 8 bases, and 13 bases lay in between. In germline, CDR1 is SGHAT, CDR2 FQDESV (reference sequence). This CDR3 spans 14 amino acids. The DNA for the CDR3 is TGTGCCAGCAGCTTAGCGACTTATTCGTTGGAAGCTTTCTTT. This codes for CASSLATYSLEAFF.

The chain carries TRBV20-1 and TRBJ1-5, with 7 bases that match TRBD1. Germline V gene data show CDR1 as DFQATT and CDR2 as SNEGSKA (reference sequence). J lost 0 bases, V lost 2 bases, and 4 bases had no gene match. The CDR3 covers 15 residues. The CDR3 DNA follows: TGCAGTGCTAGAACAGGGGCGAGTAGCAATCAGCCCCAGCATTTT. This sequence encodes CSARTGASSNQPQHF.

V usage is TRBV28 and J usage is TRBJ1-4; D uncertain. V gave up 8 bases and J gave up 0 bases, with 22 bases separating them. Germline V gene sequence: CDR1 MDHEN, CDR2 SYDVKM. CDR3 length equals 18 residues. Written as DNA, the CDR3 is TGTGCCAGCCGCCATAAAGTGGTCTACCACCCAACTAATGAAAAACTGTTTTTT. Translating gives CASRHKVVYHPTNEKLFF. Based on the CDR3 plus reference TRBV28 and TRBJ1-4, the full variable domain is DVKVTQSSRYLVKRTGEKVFLECVQDMDHENMFWYRQDPGLGLRLIYFSYDVKMKEKGDIPEGYSVSREKKERFSLILESASTNQTSMYLCASRHKVVYHPTNEKLFFGSGTQLSVL.

The chain uses TRBV27 and TRBJ2-7, with a tentative D call TRBD1 (6 bases). Germline CDR1 is MNHEY and CDR2 is SMNVEV (reference sequence). Between the trimmed V and J ends, which lost 3 bases and 6 bases, there was a span of 12 bases. This CDR3 contains 13 residues. DNA for the CDR3: TGTGCCAGCAGTTTGACCAGGGGTAGCGAGCAGTACTTC. Protein: CASSLTRGSEQYF.

Comment on this clonotype: One end of the junction varies from germline; a read error may be responsible. The chain combines TRBV7-7 with TRBJ2-5; a weak D match, TRBD2 (5 bases). Germline assignment: CDR1 SSHAT and CDR2 FNYEAQ (reference sequence). The CDR3 covers 18 residues. This CDR3 reads CASSLEPPGGGEQETQYF. The CDR3, as DNA: TGTGCTAGCAGCTTAGAACCACCAGGTGGAGGCGAACAAGAGACCCAGTACTTC.

This clonotype was recorded only once. V and J are TRBV28 and TRBJ2-7; TRBD1 is a possible D gene (6 bases). The CDR3 has 14 amino acids. Per the germline V gene, CDR1 is MDHEN and CDR2 is SYDVKM. The V and J ends lost 5 bases and 4 bases respectively, with 15 bases between them. The DNA for the CDR3 is TGTGCCAGCAGTCCCCGGGACAACAGGTACGAGCAGTACGTC. Amino acids: CASSPRDNRYEQYV.

The V and J genes are TRBV6-2 or TRBV6-3 and TRBJ2-2; D unresolved. V shed 7 bases and J shed 3 bases, with 12 bases lying between them. The CDR3 has 14 amino acids. The germline V gene has CDR1 MNHEY and CDR2 SVGEGT. The CDR3 coding sequence is TGTGCCAGCACCCCCCAGACGGACACCGGGGAGCTGTTTTTT. Translating gives CASTPQTDTGELFF.

CDR3 region: CAWVSSAGNSPLHF. CDR3 DNA sequence: TGTGCCTGGGTCTCCTCCGCGGGGAATTCACCCCTCCACTTT. The chain has TRBV30 and TRBJ1-6; D is unclear. The CDR3 totals 14 residues. V lost 5 bases to trimming and J lost 7 bases, with 15 bases between them. In germline, CDR1 is GTSNPN, CDR2 SVGIG (reference sequence).

This chain links TRBV7-9 with TRBJ1-1; D may be TRBD1 (5 bases). The CDR3 is 15 residues long. The germline gives CDR1 SEHNR, CDR2 FQNEAQ (reference sequence). The V gene lost 5 bases and the J gene lost 6 bases, with 19 bases spanning the gap. The CDR3, as DNA: TGTGCCAGCAGCCCGACAGTTGGCCGGGGGGCTGAAGCTTTCTTT. This sequence encodes CASSPTVGRGAEAFF.

This clonotype was counted between two and nine times. This chain joins TRBV2 and TRBJ1-2; 10 nucleotides agree with TRBD1. CDR1 and CDR2 from the germline V gene are SNHLY and FYNNEI. The CDR3 runs to 15 residues. Germline trimming cut 2 bases from V and 7 bases from J; bases unmatched to any gene: 7. The CDR3, as DNA: TGTGCCAGCAGTGAACAAGATCGGACAGGGGGTGGCTACACCTTC. This sequence encodes CASSEQDRTGGGYTF. The whole variable domain, filled in from reference TRBV2 and TRBJ1-2, reads EPEVTQTPSHQVTQMGQEVILRCVPISNHLYFYWYRQILGQKVEFLVSFYNNEISEKSEIFDDQFSVERPDGSNFTLKIRSTKLEDSAMYFCASSEQDRTGGGYTFGSGTRLTVV.

The table lists this clonotype with a count of one. The rearrangement links TRBV6-4 to TRBJ2-1; D is uncertain. Germline V lookup: CDR1 MRHNA, CDR2 SNTAGT. CDR3 length equals 17 residues. V was pared by 0 bases and J by 4 bases, with 16 bases between. The CDR3 DNA reads as TGTGCCAGCAGTGACTCGGGTGAGACTCCCCTTTACAATGAGCAGTTCTTC. It is translated as CASSDSGETPLYNEQFF.

The chain carries TRBV5-1 and TRBJ2-5; D is undetermined. There are 12 residues in the CDR3. Trimming pared 2 bases from V and 2 bases from J, leaving 4 bases between. Germline lookup yields CDR1 SGHRS and CDR2 YFSETQ. Here the CDR3 reads CASSFGQETQYF. The DNA for the CDR3 is TGCGCCAGCAGCTTCGGTCAAGAGACCCAGTACTTC.

The chain uses TRBV6-1 and TRBJ2-5, with D possibly TRBD1 on 6 matching bases. The CDR3 extends over 14 amino acids. Between the trimmed V and J ends, which lost 7 bases and 5 bases, there was a span of 17 bases. Germline V CDR1 and CDR2: MNHNS, SASEGT. CDR3 bases: TGTGCCAGCAAGCAAGCACTAAGGGGGGAGACCCAGTACTTC. The encoded protein is CASKQALRGETQYF.

J is TRBJ2-3 and V is TRBV4-2, with D tentatively TRBD1 (6 bases). The CDR3 length is 16 residues. Trimming removed 5 bases from V and 4 bases from J, with 19 bases in between. Germline values: CDR1 LGHNA, CDR2 YNFKEQ. In nucleotides, the CDR3 is TGTGCCAGCAGCAAACAGGCCTCCAAGGGGGCAGATACGCAGTATTTT. Residues: CASSKQASKGADTQYF.

The V gene is TRBV7-3, the J gene TRBJ2-1; possibly TRBD2 for D (5 bases). Germline V lookup: CDR1 SGHTA, CDR2 FQGTGA. Trimming took 1 base from V and 9 from J, leaving 19 bases between them. CDR3 length equals 16 residues. CDR3 DNA sequence: TGTGCCAGCAGCTTAATTTGGTCTAGCTCTGGAGGTGAGCAGTTCTTC. It encodes CASSLIWSSSGGEQFF.